This TCR beta chain was sequenced during a study of blood T cell repertoires in COVID-19 (dated by TCRdb to the early 2020s). General notes on the study: The collaborator samples originated in the United States, Italy and Spain and spanned the acute and convalescent phases of COVID-19. The prospective study material was composed of cDNA or gDNA derived from T cells, B-cell-depleted T cells, or PBMCs. Subjects who had been exposed to COVID-19, were actively infected with it, or had recovered from it provided the deeply sampled blood TCRbeta repertoires that made up the dataset. The repertoires were made available in a free public database intended to serve as a resource for research on the immune response to SARS-CoV-2. Samples were obtained from the ongoing ImmuneRACE study (first 160 participants) and from some 1,300 subjects provided by 6 global collaborators. The sample metadata nearly always contained a de-identified subject ID, COVID-19 status, age in years and sex. Where available, HLA class I and class II types were obtained from metadata supplied by the sample provider rather than from assay-based typing. Results and caveats for the whole study, not just this receptor: The amount of clinical and demographic metadata varied by source and participant and was provided uncurated.

On this clone: Its antigen has not been determined. There are no base qualities to consult, and no much larger clone falls within one base.

TCRbeta CDR3 regions were amplified from genomic DNA using the immunoSEQ Assay, a bias-controlled multiplex PCR. In the paper's pipeline: Within the assay, amplification of reference gene primers was used to estimate how many nucleated cells each sample contained. To quantify the absolute abundance of each unique TCRbeta CDR3 rearrangement, sequence reads were collapsed and filtered. Productive Simpson clonality was computed per sample as the square root of Simpson's diversity index over productive rearrangements. The clones in this table, taken by TCRdb from immuneACCESS, are in-frame only. Not every clone is retained; where verified, under half of the shortfall comes from an unresolved V gene, and the cause of the rest is unknown. Clone size and V and J calls were adopted from that table, with D and trimming inferred from the DNA. The sample table lists tens of thousands of clones, around four fifths of them with a count of one. The top ten constitute around 9.5% of the sample.

Each collaborating institution followed its own protocols to collect whole blood in K2EDTA tubes. For TCRbeta analysis, collaborator samples were shipped as frozen whole blood, as isolated PBMCs, or as DNA extracted from either sample type. According to the germline V gene, CDR1 reads MNHNS and CDR2 reads SASEGT. V loses 2 bases at its end and J loses 6 bases; junction bases beyond the gene matches: 6. The CDR3 contains 15 residues, cysteine and phenylalanine counted. The CDR3 DNA has 45 bases and is translated from base 1. The sequence came from a human donor in a cohort sampled during active COVID-19. The V and J genes are TRBV6-1 and TRBJ2-7; 11 of the junction bases match TRBD1. The sequencing sample was made of peripheral blood. Here the CDR3 is given as CASSEWTGGLGEQYF. The DNA reads as follows: TGTGCCAGCAGTGAATGGACAGGGGGCCTAGGCGAGCAGTACTTC.